Below, one T cell receptor (beta chain) is given with its context. Trimming left V 6 bases short and J 6 bases short, with 18 bases between. The CDR3 is made up of 14 amino acids. Germline V gives CDR1 MDHEN, CDR2 SYDVKM. The data are from a study of blood T cells in healthy people across ages. The authors ran a second PCR of about 6 to 11 cycles using a sample-barcoded 5' primer and a J-beta primer mix. TCRdb analysed the 5' RACE reads with MiXCR anew, one entry per CDR3 protein. The sample has about 970,000 distinct CDR3 sequences, roughly 51% seen once. Material: blood. This TCR came from a woman aged 60-75 years in good health. The chain joins TRBV28 to TRBJ2-7; weak D call: TRBD1 (5 bases). The CDR3 sequence: CASRYSGISTEQYF. DNA of the CDR3: TGTGCCAGCAGGTACTCAGGGATCTCTACCGAGCAGTACTTC.